The next 25 T cell receptor beta chains were all read from a single sample in a study of blood T cell repertoires in COVID-19. Produced via immunoSEQ multiplex PCR; TCRdb's table is partial and in-frame only. The table has roughly 400,000 clones, more than 75% seen once. The sample consisted of PBMCs or T cells enriched from blood (not recorded which). The receptor set was obtained from a woman aged 50 to 60 who had recovered from COVID-19.

In its sample, this clone was seen a few times. The V call is TRBV19, the J call TRBJ1-1; 11 positions match TRBD1. Trimming removed 7 bases from V and 3 bases from J; junction bases left unmatched: 7. Germline V gene data show CDR1 as LNHDA and CDR2 as SQIVND (reference sequence). This CDR3 is 15 amino acids long. The CDR3 here is CASTNRDRGDTEAFF. Here the CDR3 DNA reads TGTGCCAGTACCAACCGGGACAGGGGGGACACTGAAGCTTTCTTT.

The DNA for the CDR3 is TGTGCCAGTAGTTCAAGGGGAAATCAGCCCCAGCATTTT. Amino acid sequence: CASSSRGNQPQHF. The chain combines TRBV19 with TRBJ1-5; D is possibly TRBD1 (5 bases). The CDR3 totals 13 residues. Trimming removed 5 bases at V and 4 bases at J, with 9 bases between. Germline CDR1 and CDR2: LNHDA and SQIVND (reference sequence).

The chain uses TRBV30 and TRBJ1-3, with unresolved D. The V gene's germline CDR1 is GTSNPN and CDR2 SVGIG (reference sequence). Trimming left V 0 bases short and J 0 bases short, with 9 bases between. This CDR3 contains 15 residues. The CDR3 sequence is CAWSVSVYSGNTIYF. CDR3 coding DNA: TGTGCCTGGAGTGTGTCGGTATACTCTGGAAACACCATATATTTT. The full variable domain, in which reference TRBV30 and TRBJ1-3 provide the parts outside the CDR3, is SQTIHQWPATLVQPVGSPLSLECTVEGTSNPNLYWYRQAAGRGLQLLFYSVGIGQISSEVPQNLSASRPQDRQFILSSKKLLLSDSGFYLCAWSVSVYSGNTIYFGEGSWLTVV.

The chain recombines TRBV7-2 with TRBJ1-4; D not resolved. CDR1 SGHTA and CDR2 FQGNSA come from the germline V gene. Trimming removed 1 base at V and 10 bases at J, with 10 bases between. The CDR3 has 13 amino acids. CDR3 protein: CASSLVEAGKLFF. The DNA of the CDR3 is TGTGCCAGCAGCTTAGTAGAGGCGGGAAAACTGTTTTTT.

The chain links TRBV2 to TRBJ1-5, with TRBD1 matching over 7 bases. V trimming: 5 bases; J trimming: 4 bases; junction bases outside the gene matches: 5. The V gene's germline CDR1 is SNHLY and CDR2 FYNNEI. The CDR3 sequence is 14 residues long. The CDR3 DNA reads as TGTGCCAGCAGTTCGGGACAGCTAAATCAGCCCCAGCATTTT. It encodes CASSSGQLNQPQHF.

The rearrangement uses TRBV6-5 and TRBJ1-1, with a weak D call TRBD1 (5 bases). This CDR3 has 12 amino acids. The V gene's germline CDR1 is MNHEY and CDR2 SVGAGI. V dropped 11 bases and J dropped 6 bases, with 16 bases sitting between them. The CDR3 DNA follows: TGTGCCGCAGGATCAGGGCGCGCTGAAGCTTTCTTT. Its translation: CAAGSGRAEAFF.

The rearrangement links TRBV5-5 to TRBJ2-5; TRBD1 might be the D (5 bases). V was pared by 1 base and J by 4 bases, with 8 bases between. The CDR3 loop spans 13 amino acids. CDR1 SGHKS and CDR2 YYEKEE come from the germline V gene (reference sequence). CDR3 residues: CASSLYDRETQYF. CDR3 bases: TGTGCCAGCAGCTTGTACGACAGAGAGACCCAGTACTTC.

The chain has TRBV11-3 and TRBJ2-1; 8 bases fit TRBD2. Germline loops: CDR1 SGHNT, CDR2 YENEEA. The junction had 14 bases not matched to a gene; V was cut back by 4 bases and J by 12 bases. The length of the CDR3 is 15 residues. The CDR3 sequence: CASSSSGGLSEGQFF. In nucleotides, the CDR3 is TGTGCCAGCAGCTCAAGCGGGGGCCTCTCAGAGGGGCAGTTCTTC.

The chain combines TRBV19 with TRBJ1-1; 12 bases agree with TRBD1. V gave up 10 bases and J gave up 10 bases; unmatched junction bases: 16. The CDR3 is 15 amino acids. The V gene's germline CDR1 is LNHDA and CDR2 SQIVND (reference sequence). The CDR3 is CATTDRDRGLIGAFF. CDR3 DNA: TGTGCCACCACGGACCGGGACAGGGGGCTCATAGGAGCTTTCTTT.

This rearrangement joins TRBV3-1 (or the pseudogene TRBV3-2) to TRBJ1-5, with D perhaps matching TRBD1 (6 bases). V was trimmed by 2 bases and J by 5 bases, leaving 13 bases between them. CDR1 is LGHDT and CDR2 is YNNKEL in the germline V gene (reference sequence). The CDR3 length is 15 residues. CDR3 residues: CASSQSRGSYQPQHF. CDR3 DNA sequence: TGTGCCAGCAGCCAATCTAGGGGGTCTTATCAGCCCCAGCATTTT.

About this clone: Other nucleotide sequences in the sample specify the same CDR3. The chain combines TRBV5-1 with TRBJ1-5; TRBD1 is a possible D gene (5 bases). V shed 1 base and J shed 5 bases, with 7 bases lying between them. The CDR3 totals 13 residues. The germline V gene has CDR1 SGHRS and CDR2 YFSETQ. This chain's CDR3 is CASSLRGDQPQHF. For the CDR3, the DNA is TGCGCCAGCAGCTTGAGGGGTGATCAGCCCCAGCATTTT.

V and J are TRBV11-2 and TRBJ1-1; possibly TRBD1 for D (5 bases). Germline CDR1 SGHAT, CDR2 FQNNGV. The CDR3 covers 15 residues. V lost 5 bases, J lost 4 bases, and 17 bases lay in between. CDR3 coding DNA: TGTGCCAGCAGCCCTCAATCCGGGGGGAGCACTGAAGCTTTCTTT. It is translated as CASSPQSGGSTEAFF.

The chain employs TRBV5-1 and TRBJ1-6; D is perhaps TRBD1 (5 bases). CDR3 length equals 15 residues. Trimming cost V 4 bases and J 3 bases, with 11 bases left between them. CDR1 SGHRS and CDR2 YFSETQ come from the germline V gene. CDR3 nucleotides: TGCGCCAGCAGCCCGGGACTTAACTATAATTCACCCCTCCACTTT. Translated: CASSPGLNYNSPLHF.

This clone showed up just once. The chain employs TRBV4-1 and TRBJ2-5; the match to TRBD2 covers 8 bases. Trimming removed 0 bases from V and 1 base from J; junction bases left unmatched: 7. Germline CDR1 is MGHRA and CDR2 is YSYEKL. This CDR3 region has 17 residues. CDR3: CASSQDPSGGIQETQYF. CDR3 in DNA: TGCGCCAGCAGCCAAGATCCCAGCGGGGGCATCCAAGAGACCCAGTACTTC.

The rearrangement uses TRBV1 and TRBJ2-7; TRBD1, the D gene given by the table, was not confirmed from the DNA. TRBV1 is deemed a pseudogene. The CDR3 extends over 16 amino acids. In DNA, the CDR3 is TGCACCAGCAGCCAACGAAAAGCACAGGAATTCTACGAGCAGTACTTC. Translated: CTSSQRKAQEFYEQYF.

The V and J genes are TRBV5-1 and TRBJ2-4; TRBD2 agrees at 9 bases. The ends lost 2 bases at V and 0 bases at J; junction bases unmatched: 9. Looked up from germline, CDR1 is SGHRS and CDR2 is YFSETQ. The CDR3 spans 18 residues. CDR3 residues: CASSFQAGGPLAKNIQYF. CDR3 nucleotide sequence: TGCGCCAGCAGCTTCCAAGCGGGGGGACCCCTAGCCAAAAACATTCAGTACTTC.

The chain is built from TRBV6-5 and TRBJ1-5; D is undetermined. Per germline, CDR1 MNHEY and CDR2 SVGAGI. The V gene lost 4 bases and the J gene lost 4 bases, with 11 bases spanning the gap. The length of the CDR3 is 14 residues. CDR3 sequence reads: CASSLDGANQPQHF. DNA for the CDR3: TGTGCCAGCAGTTTAGACGGAGCAAATCAGCCCCAGCATTTT.

CDR3 residues: CASSFERGTEAFF. CDR3 DNA sequence: TGTGCCAGCAGCTTTGAGAGGGGGACTGAAGCTTTCTTT. The rearrangement uses TRBV11-3 and TRBJ1-1, with TRBD1 as a possible D gene (6 bases). The ends were cut back, 3 bases at V and 5 bases at J, with 10 bases in the middle. Germline V lookup: CDR1 SGHNT, CDR2 YENEEA. The CDR3 is 13 residues long. Complete variable domain (other parts from reference TRBV11-3 and TRBJ1-1): EAGVVQSPRYKIIEKKQPVAFWCNPISGHNTLYWYLQNLGQGPELLIRYENEEAVDDSQLPKDRFSAERLKGVDSTLKIQPAELGDSAVYLCASSFERGTEAFFGQGTRLTVV.

This clone appeared once. This rearrangement joins TRBV10-3 to TRBJ1-2; weak D call: TRBD1 (6 bases). CDR1 and CDR2 from the germline V gene are ENHRY and SYGVKD. Trimming pared 2 bases from V and 5 bases from J, leaving 15 bases between. This CDR3 has 15 residues. The CDR3 coding sequence is TGTGCCATCAGTGAGGTGGGGTCTGGGACATATGGCTACACCTTC. Translated: CAISEVGSGTYGYTF.

The chain uses TRBV5-8 and TRBJ1-5; 8 bases line up with TRBD1. Germline V lookup: CDR1 SGHTS, CDR2 YDEGEE. Trimming took 4 bases from V and 3 from J; bases not matched to a gene: 6. The CDR3 runs to 15 residues. The CDR3: CASSQGQVNNQPQHF. DNA for the CDR3: TGTGCCAGCAGCCAGGGACAGGTGAACAATCAGCCCCAGCATTTT.

The rearrangement joins TRBV21-1 to TRBJ2-3; the table's D call of TRBD2 was not tested on the DNA. TRBV21-1 constitutes a pseudogene. The length of the CDR3 is 14 residues. CDR3 loop: CASSGLLRTDTQYF. Here the CDR3 DNA reads TGTGCCAGCAGTGGACTACTACGCACAGATACGCAGTATTTT.

V gene TRBV9 combines with J gene TRBJ1-5, with TRBD1 matching over 11 bases. Germline loops: CDR1 SGDLS, CDR2 YYNGEE. This CDR3 is built from 17 residues. With 7 bases clipped from V and 9 bases from J, the junction kept 18 bases outside the gene matches. CDR3 bases: TGTGCCAGCTCGAGGAGGACTAGGGACAGGGGGGGTAGGCCCCAGCATTTT. Protein: CASSRRTRDRGGRPQHF. Complete variable domain (other parts from reference TRBV9 and TRBJ1-5): DSGVTQTPKHLITATGQRVTLRCSPRSGDLSVYWYQQSLDQGLQFLIQYYNGEERAKGNILERFSAQQFPDLHSELNLSSLELGDSALYFCASSRRTRDRGGRPQHFGDGTRLSIL.

V gene TRBV7-9 combines with J gene TRBJ2-1; 8 bases align to TRBD1. V gave up 7 bases and J gave up 9 bases; unmatched junction bases: 5. Germline CDR1 SEHNR, CDR2 FQNEAQ (reference sequence). This CDR3 comprises 12 residues. CDR3 DNA: TGTGCCAGCACCCTACAGGGGGGTGAGCAGTTCTTC. Its protein is CASTLQGGEQFF.

The chain joins TRBV24-1 to TRBJ2-1; maybe TRBD2 (5 bases). Trimming cost V 4 bases and J 3 bases, with 12 bases left between them. The V gene's germline CDR1 is KGHDR and CDR2 SFDVKD. The CDR3 covers 15 residues. Written as DNA, the CDR3 is TGTGCCACCAGTGACCCAAGCGGAAACTACAATGAGCAGTTCTTC. It translates to CATSDPSGNYNEQFF.

The sample holds a few counts of this clone. The V call is TRBV9, the J call TRBJ1-6; 7 bases map to TRBD1. The ends lost 0 bases at V and 7 bases at J; junction bases unmatched: 4. The CDR3 loop spans 15 amino acids. CDR1 and CDR2 from the germline V gene are SGDLS and YYNGEE. The CDR3: CASSVEGTENSPLHF. CDR3 bases: TGTGCCAGCAGCGTAGAGGGGACAGAAAATTCACCCCTCCACTTT. Full variable domain (remainder filled in from reference TRBV9 and TRBJ1-6): DSGVTQTPKHLITATGQRVTLRCSPRSGDLSVYWYQQSLDQGLQFLIQYYNGEERAKGNILERFSAQQFPDLHSELNLSSLELGDSALYFCASSVEGTENSPLHFGNGTRLTVT.